This T cell receptor (beta chain) was sequenced in a study of blood T cell repertoires in COVID-19. V was trimmed by 3 bases and J by 2 bases, leaving 12 bases between them. CDR3 length: 14 residues. Germline assignment: CDR1 SGHRS and CDR2 YFSETQ. Original processing notes: Quantification of nucleated cells was approximated via reference gene primer amplification. The protocol was immunoSEQ multiplex PCR, while the TCRdb copy is restricted to in-frame clones and leaves out a portion. V, J and clone size were drawn from that table, and D and trimming were deduced from the DNA. The table lists 90,000 to 150,000 clones, approximately 90% of them singletons.

The sample taken for sequencing was peripheral blood. This clonotype was sampled from a man aged 65 to 85 with active or convalescent COVID-19. The J gene is TRBJ2-7, the V gene TRBV5-1; D perhaps matches TRBD1 (5 bases). In DNA form, the CDR3 reads TGCGCCAGCAGCTATGGCGACAGAGCCTACGAGCAGTACTTC. Protein sequence: CASSYGDRAYEQYF. Based on the CDR3 plus reference TRBV5-1 and TRBJ2-7, the full variable domain is KAGVTQTPRYLIKTRGQQVTLSCSPISGHRSVSWYQQTPGQGLQFLFEYFSETQRNKGNFPGRFSGRQFSNSRSEMNVSTLELGDSALYLCASSYGDRAYEQYFGPGTRLTVT.